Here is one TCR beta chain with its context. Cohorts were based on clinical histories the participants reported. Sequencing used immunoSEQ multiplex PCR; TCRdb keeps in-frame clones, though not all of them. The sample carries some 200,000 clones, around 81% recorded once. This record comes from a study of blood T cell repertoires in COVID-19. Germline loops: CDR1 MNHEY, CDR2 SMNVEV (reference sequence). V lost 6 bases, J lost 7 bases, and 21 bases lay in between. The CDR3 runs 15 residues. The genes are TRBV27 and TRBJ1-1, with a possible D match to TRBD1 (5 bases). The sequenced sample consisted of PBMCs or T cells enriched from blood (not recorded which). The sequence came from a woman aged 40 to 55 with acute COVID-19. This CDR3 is CASRGASSQYLEAFF. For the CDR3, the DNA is TGTGCCAGCAGAGGGGCCTCATCCCAATACCTTGAAGCTTTCTTT.